This TCR beta chain was sequenced during a study of blood T cell repertoires in COVID-19. The overall study: Sites in the United States, Italy and Spain provided acute and convalescent COVID-19 samples. In each case, the material was cDNA or gDNA derived from T cells, B-cell-depleted T cells, or PBMCs.

In the original workflow: Amplification with reference gene primers provided the estimates of nucleated cell counts. The table came from immunoSEQ multiplex PCR; TCRdb's copy has only in-frame clones and leaves some out. V, J and clone size are taken as reported in that table, and D and trimming were inferred from the DNA itself. The table records about 160,000 clones, approximately 81% of them present only once. V lost 2 bases to trimming and J lost 6 bases, with 12 bases between them. The CDR3 covers 14 residues. Germline CDR1 MNHNS, CDR2 SASEGT. The chain recombines TRBV6-1 with TRBJ2-3, with D possibly being TRBD1 (5 bases). Sequenced input: peripheral blood. The TCR originated in a man younger than 30 with active or convalescent COVID-19. The CDR3 loop reads CASSEIDSFDTQYF. CDR3 DNA: TGTGCCAGCAGTGAAATAGACAGTTTCGATACGCAGTATTTT.